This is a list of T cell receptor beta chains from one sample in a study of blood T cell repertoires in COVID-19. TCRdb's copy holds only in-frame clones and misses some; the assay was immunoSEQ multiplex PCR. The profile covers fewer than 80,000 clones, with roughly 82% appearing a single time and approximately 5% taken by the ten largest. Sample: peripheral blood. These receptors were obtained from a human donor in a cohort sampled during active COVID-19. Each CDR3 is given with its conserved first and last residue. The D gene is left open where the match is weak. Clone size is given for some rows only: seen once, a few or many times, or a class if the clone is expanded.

CDR3: CASDNVGGNGEQFF; DNA: TGTGCCAGCGACAATGTGGGAGGGAATGGTGAGCAGTTCTTC; size: -; D: TRBD2; J: TRBJ2-1; V: TRBV11-2
CDR3: CASSPAESSYNEQFF; DNA: TGTGCCAGCTCACCAGCGGAGAGCTCCTACAATGAGCAGTTCTTC; size: -; D: -; J: TRBJ2-1; V: TRBV18
CDR3: CASSSTGADAIQYF; DNA: TGTGCCAGCAGTTCGACAGGGGCCGATGCCATTCAGTACTTC; size: -; D: TRBD1; J: TRBJ2-4; V: TRBV28
CDR3: CASSQDSGGMVTGELFF; DNA: TGCGCCAGCAGCCAAGATAGTGGGGGGATGGTGACCGGGGAGCTGTTTTTT; size: -; D: -; J: TRBJ2-2; V: TRBV4-3
CDR3: CASSLSVPEQFF; DNA: TGTGCCAGCAGCTTAAGCGTACCTGAGCAGTTCTTC; size: few; D: -; J: TRBJ2-1; V: TRBV11-2
CDR3: CASSQITGGEQYF; DNA: TGCGCCAGCAGCCAGATAACAGGGGGCGAGCAGTACTTC; size: many; D: TRBD1; J: TRBJ2-7; V: TRBV4-3
CDR3: CASSYVGSLGTDTQYF; DNA: TGTGCCAGCAGTTACGTAGGGAGTCTCGGCACAGATACGCAGTATTTT; size: -; D: -; J: TRBJ2-3; V: TRBV6-5
CDR3: CASSYSMGSEQFF; DNA: TGTGCCAGCAGTTACTCGATGGGCAGTGAGCAGTTCTTC; size: -; D: -; J: TRBJ2-1; V: TRBV6-6
CDR3: CAWSGGTVQETQYF; DNA: TGTGCCTGGAGTGGCGGGACAGTCCAAGAGACCCAGTACTTC; size: -; D: -; J: TRBJ2-5; V: TRBV30
CDR3: CASSEGIRSPLHF; DNA: TGTGCCAGCAGTGAAGGAATACGGTCACCCCTCCACTTT; size: -; D: -; J: TRBJ1-6; V: TRBV6-1
CDR3: CASSQDPGNGYTF; DNA: TGTGCCAGCAGCCAAGATCCAGGGAATGGCTACACCTTC; size: -; D: -; J: TRBJ1-2; V: TRBV3-1/TRBV3-2
CDR3: CASSFSGSRVHEQYF; DNA: TGTGCCAGCAGTTTTAGCGGGAGCAGGGTTCACGAGCAGTACTTC; size: -; D: TRBD2; J: TRBJ2-7; V: TRBV28
CDR3: CASSLEGQGYQPQHF; DNA: TGCGCCAGCAGCTTGGAGGGACAGGGCTATCAGCCCCAGCATTTT; size: once; D: TRBD1; J: TRBJ1-5; V: TRBV5-1
CDR3: CAWSSSGGMNTQYF; DNA: TGTGCCTGGAGTAGCTCCGGGGGGATGAATACGCAGTATTTT; size: -; D: TRBD2; J: TRBJ2-3; V: TRBV30
CDR3: CASSLDRAETQYF; DNA: TGTGCCAGCAGCCTTGACAGGGCCGAGACCCAGTACTTC; size: -; D: TRBD1; J: TRBJ2-5; V: TRBV7-2
CDR3: CAWTKTGIEQYF; DNA: TGTGCCTGGACCAAGACAGGGATCGAGCAGTACTTC; size: few; D: TRBD1; J: TRBJ2-7; V: TRBV30
CDR3: CASSVGTGYMNTEAFF; DNA: TGTGCCAGCAGCGTAGGGACAGGCTACATGAACACTGAAGCTTTCTTT; size: few; D: TRBD1; J: TRBJ1-1; V: TRBV9
CDR3: CASSPHQAGGQTQYF; DNA: TGTGCCAGCAGCCCCCACCAAGCGGGGGGTCAGACCCAGTACTTC; size: -; D: TRBD2; J: TRBJ2-5; V: TRBV9
CDR3: CASTPLQGVRTEAFF; DNA: TGTGCCAGCACCCCTCTACAGGGGGTTAGGACTGAAGCTTTCTTT; size: -; D: TRBD1; J: TRBJ1-1; V: TRBV14
CDR3: CASSSAGTSGGASNEQFF; DNA: TGTGCCAGCAGCTCCGCCGGGACTAGCGGGGGGGCCTCAAATGAGCAGTTCTTC; size: -; D: TRBD2; J: TRBJ2-1; V: TRBV11-3
CDR3: CAWRARGPNSPLHF; DNA: TGTGCCTGGAGGGCAAGGGGCCCTAATTCACCCCTCCACTTT; size: -; D: -; J: TRBJ1-6; V: TRBV30
CDR3: CASSQSAAPDTQYF; DNA: TGTGCCAGCAGCCAAAGTGCAGCGCCAGATACGCAGTATTTT; size: -; D: -; J: TRBJ2-3; V: TRBV3-1/TRBV3-2
CDR3: CASSFGGGQETQYF; DNA: TGCGCCAGCAGCTTCGGCGGGGGACAAGAGACCCAGTACTTC; size: -; D: TRBD2; J: TRBJ2-5; V: TRBV5-1
CDR3: CASSSGLAGNTDTQYF; DNA: TGCGCCAGCAGCTCGGGACTAGCGGGGAACACAGATACGCAGTATTTT; size: -; D: TRBD2; J: TRBJ2-3; V: TRBV5-1
CDR3: CASSLWTSGVDTDTQYF; DNA: TGTGCCAGCAGCCTGTGGACTAGCGGGGTAGACACAGATACGCAGTATTTT; size: -; D: TRBD2; J: TRBJ2-3; V: TRBV3-1/TRBV3-2
CDR3: CASSRRGGAYNEQFF; DNA: TGTGCCAGCAGCCGGCGGGGGGGAGCCTACAATGAGCAGTTCTTC; size: -; D: TRBD2; J: TRBJ2-1; V: TRBV6-2/TRBV6-3
CDR3: CASSAGGPYEQFF; DNA: TGTGCCAGCAGCGCGGGGGGGCCTTATGAGCAGTTCTTC; size: -; D: TRBD2; J: TRBJ2-1; V: TRBV7-2
CDR3: CASSPQGAVYGYTF; DNA: TGTGCCAGTAGCCCACAGGGGGCGGTCTATGGCTACACCTTC; size: -; D: TRBD1; J: TRBJ1-2; V: TRBV19
CDR3: CASSPRQTLYGYTF; DNA: TGTGCCAGCAGCCCCCGACAGACCCTCTATGGCTACACCTTC; size: -; D: -; J: TRBJ1-2; V: TRBV9
CDR3: CATSDSRGGVYEQYF; DNA: TGTGCCACCAGTGATTCGCGGGGAGGGGTCTACGAGCAGTACTTC; size: once; D: TRBD2; J: TRBJ2-7; V: TRBV24-1
CDR3: CASSGSRDEQYF; DNA: TGTGCCAGCAGCGGGAGTCGGGACGAGCAGTACTTC; size: -; D: -; J: TRBJ2-7; V: TRBV21-1
CDR3: CASSDESQENEKLFF; DNA: TGTGCCAGCAGTGATGAGAGTCAGGAAAATGAAAAACTGTTTTTT; size: -; D: -; J: TRBJ1-4; V: TRBV2
CDR3: CASSQRLAGGNNEQFF; DNA: TGTGCCAGCAGCCAGAGGCTAGCGGGGGGTAACAATGAGCAGTTCTTC; size: -; D: TRBD2; J: TRBJ2-1; V: TRBV3-1/TRBV3-2
CDR3: CSVPQGSVNTEAFF; DNA: TGCAGCGTTCCACAGGGGTCGGTGAACACTGAAGCTTTCTTT; size: -; D: TRBD1; J: TRBJ1-1; V: TRBV29-1
CDR3: CASSSIGTGNTGELFF; DNA: TGTGCCAGCAGTTCTATTGGGACAGGGAACACCGGGGAGCTGTTTTTT; size: -; D: TRBD1; J: TRBJ2-2; V: TRBV2
CDR3: CATSDRRPSGGGLSADTQYF; DNA: TGTGCCACCAGTGACAGGCGGCCTAGCGGGGGGGGGTTAAGCGCAGATACGCAGTATTTT; size: -; D: TRBD2; J: TRBJ2-3; V: TRBV24-1
CDR3: CASSKIPTGYPPQHF; DNA: TGTGCCAGCAGCAAAATCCCGACAGGGTACCCGCCCCAGCATTTT; size: -; D: -; J: TRBJ1-5; V: TRBV21-1
CDR3: CASSLDPGGTQYF; DNA: TGTGCCAGCAGCTTAGATCCGGGGGGTACGCAGTATTTT; size: -; D: TRBD2; J: TRBJ2-3; V: TRBV11-2
CDR3: CASRRTGTGVLFYEKLFF; DNA: TGTGCCAGCAGACGAACCGGGACAGGGGTTCTTTTTTATGAAAAACTGTTTTTT; size: once; D: TRBD1; J: TRBJ1-4; V: TRBV27
CDR3: CASSPGQGSYNEQFF; DNA: TGTGCCAGCAGCCCTGGACAGGGCTCCTACAATGAGCAGTTCTTC; size: -; D: TRBD1; J: TRBJ2-1; V: TRBV7-2
CDR3: CASRPTGVRNTIYF; DNA: TGTGCCAGTAGGCCGACAGGGGTGAGAAACACCATATATTTT; size: -; D: TRBD1; J: TRBJ1-3; V: TRBV19
CDR3: CASSLGQGAGETQYF; DNA: TGCGCCAGCAGCTTGGGACAGGGGGCGGGTGAGACCCAGTACTTC; size: -; D: TRBD1; J: TRBJ2-5; V: TRBV5-1
CDR3: CASSSGLTNTGELFF; DNA: TGCGCCAGCAGCTCGGGACTAACGAACACCGGGGAGCTGTTTTTT; size: once; D: TRBD2; J: TRBJ2-2; V: TRBV5-1
CDR3: CASSQKSGGLFF; DNA: TGTGCCAGCAGCCAAAAGTCCGGGGGGCTGTTTTTT; size: -; D: -; J: TRBJ2-2; V: TRBV3-1/TRBV3-2
CDR3: CASSPGSLGPGELFF; DNA: TGTGCCAGCAGTCCGGGAAGCTTAGGGCCCGGGGAGCTGTTTTTT; size: -; D: -; J: TRBJ2-2; V: TRBV28
CDR3: CASSLRGSGGAGGTDTQYF; DNA: TGTGCCAGCAGTCTCCGGGGTAGCGGGGGGGCCGGTGGCACAGATACGCAGTATTTT; size: few; D: TRBD2; J: TRBJ2-3; V: TRBV5-4
CDR3: CASSRPGTGNFNEQFF; DNA: TGTGCCAGCAGTAGACCCGGGACAGGGAATTTCAATGAGCAGTTCTTC; size: once; D: TRBD1; J: TRBJ2-1; V: TRBV2